Ten or more counts support the clone carrying this T cell receptor beta chain. The antigen is not known. Each cDNA molecule carried a unique molecular identifier. From the 5' RACE reads, TCRdb called clonotypes with MiXCR, one entry per CDR3 protein. The data show around 58,000 distinct CDR3 sequences, under 15% seen once. The entry originates in a study of early T cells in non-severe SARS-CoV-2 infection. Across the whole study: Unsorted whole-blood RNA was sequenced in bulk, leaving chains unpaired.

Study findings and constraints: VDJdb-based annotation leaned toward anti-spike CD8 responses and missed private and CD4 specificities.

The germline V gene has CDR1 SNHLY and CDR2 FYNNEI. This CDR3 spans 13 amino acids. Trimming removed 5 bases at V and 4 bases at J, with 9 bases between. This chain connects TRBV2 to TRBJ1-5; D is uncertain. The source material was whole blood, sampled at baseline. The source is an adult who was a healthcare worker with PCR-confirmed SARS-CoV-2 infection or an uninfected control (not recorded which). CDR3 residues: CASSFWANQPQHF. The CDR3 DNA follows: TGTGCCAGCAGTTTCTGGGCTAATCAGCCCCAGCATTTT.